Listed here is a single T cell receptor beta chain. Its matching antigen is unknown. V lost 0 bases to trimming and J lost 7 bases, with 17 bases between them. CDR1 is KGHSH, CDR2 LQKENI, per germline. The CDR3 runs to 16 residues. This sample stems from a study of shared clonotypes between healthy human individuals. At a deep level, the assay was run. Generated by immunoSEQ multiplex PCR, the TCRdb table keeps only in-frame clones and is missing some. Of 2 million to 2.5 million clones listed, 95% are singletons. Study-level points and caveats: Only blood underwent sampling, and tissue repertoires likely differ. Generation of non-shared clonotypes was less probable than generation of clonotypes shared by all four donors. Naive subsets, compared against memory subsets, generally had larger estimated richness values.

The V and J genes are TRBV18 and TRBJ2-3; perhaps D is TRBD1 or TRBD2 (5 bases each). This receptor was identified in a man aged 18 to 29 in good health. Sequencing used naive CD4+ T cells sorted from blood. Subset denoted: CD45RA+ positively selected. CDR3 protein: CASSPPGTPAMNTQYF. CDR3 nucleotides: TGTGCCAGCTCACCACCCGGGACCCCGGCCATGAATACGCAGTATTTT.